This entry is about one T cell receptor beta chain. Its antigen target is currently unknown. Base qualities were left out, and no much larger clone turns up one base away. This sample is drawn from a study of T cell responses to AZD1222 COVID-19 vaccine (dated by TCRdb to the early 2020s). Study-wide context: AZD1222 recipients given second doses at about 4 weeks or at about 12 weeks were pooled, since spike-specific TCR depth and breadth were not found to differ between the two schedules. TCR sequencing covered fewer than 250 trial participants: 207 given two doses of AZD1222 and 26 given two doses of MenACWY control vaccine. Trial participants were enrolled by age into 18-55, 56-69 and 70-plus year subgroups, with 148, 28 and 57 TCR-sequenced participants respectively.

Broad study findings and their caveats: The 56-69-year group was small, and its depth increase did not reach significance, likely because of low power. Participants were mostly white British, with more females than males. The authors suggested clonal diversity may have been underestimated. Only a handful of AZD1222 recipients were SARS-CoV-2 seropositive at baseline, limiting conclusions about previously exposed vaccinees. Reportedly, almost half of the unique spike-specific TCRs recognized epitopes lying outside the regions that are mutated in the B.1.351 and B.1.1.7 variants. Spike-specific TCR breadth and depth rose significantly after two AZD1222 doses compared with day 0 and with MenACWY recipients. Because no samples from the day 14 peak response were available, repertoires could be characterized only after the peak T cell response. CD4 TCRs associated with the vaccine covered the entire spike protein, and the dominant responses were in regions 160-218 and 743-854.

The CDR3 regions of human TCRbeta chains were analyzed by immunosequencing. As for the authors' bioinformatics: TCRs in the repertoires were compared against a reference library of SARS-CoV-2-specific TCRs that had been generated with the MIRA antigen-specificity platform. Breadth was defined as the fraction of unique TCRs that were SARS-CoV-2-associated, and depth was defined as the fraction of total T cells that were SARS-CoV-2-associated. Using the MIRA data, each spike-specific TCR was mapped to the spike region that the TCR reacts to and placed in a CD4 or CD8 class. Log10-transformed breadth and depth values were compared by one-way ANOVA with Sidak's multiple comparisons tests. TCRdb limited this immuneACCESS table to in-frame rearrangements with V and J called. A share of clones is missing; checked studies link under half to unresolved V genes, and the rest is unexplained. Clonal size and the V and J genes are those of that table, whereas D and trimming came from the DNA. A total of around 170,000 clones appear in this sample, 75% to 95% of them only once. Clones ranked in the top ten supply 4.4% of the sample.

Looking up the germline V gene yields CDR1 SGHRS and CDR2 YFSETQ. Counted from cysteine to phenylalanine, this CDR3 has 14 amino acids. Only the CDR3 portion is preserved as DNA: 42 bases, with reading frame beginning at the first base. Deletion took 2 bases off V and 5 bases off J, with a span of 12 bases between the germline ends. This specimen's time point label, per the study, means: baseline before first vaccination. Vaccinee samples came from UK trials COV001 and COV002, including a single-blind randomized controlled phase 2/3 trial of AZD1222 (ChAdOx1 nCoV-19) in healthy adults. For TCRbeta chain sequencing, PBMC samples were collected from trial participants at day 0 and at day 28 after the second dose.

The sequences come from peripheral blood, collected on day 0 of AZD1222 vaccination. The chain is encoded by TRBV5-1 joined to TRBJ2-3, with no confident D gene call. The origin of this receptor is an adult in good health. The CDR3 here reads CASSLANKGDTQYF. The DNA is TGCGCCAGCAGCTTAGCGAATAAGGGAGATACGCAGTATTTT.